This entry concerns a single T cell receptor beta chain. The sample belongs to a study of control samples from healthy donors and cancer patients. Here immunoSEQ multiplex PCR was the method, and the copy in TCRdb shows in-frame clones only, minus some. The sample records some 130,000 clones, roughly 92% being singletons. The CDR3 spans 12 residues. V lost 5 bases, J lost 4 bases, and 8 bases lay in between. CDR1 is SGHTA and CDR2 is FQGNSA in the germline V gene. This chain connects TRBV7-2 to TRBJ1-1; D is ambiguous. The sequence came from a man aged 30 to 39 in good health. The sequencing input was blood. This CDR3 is CASSEQGTEAFF. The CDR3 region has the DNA TGTGCCAGCAGCGAACAAGGCACTGAAGCTTTCTTT. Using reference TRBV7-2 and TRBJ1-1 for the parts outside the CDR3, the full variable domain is GAGVSQSPSNKVTEKGKDVELRCDPISGHTALYWYRQSLGQGLEFLIYFQGNSAPDKSGLPSDRFSAERTGGSVSTLTIQRTQQEDSAVYLCASSEQGTEAFFGQGTRLTVV.